The clone carrying this T cell receptor (beta chain) showed up just once. The sample belongs to a study of radiotherapy plus CTLA-4 blockade in lung cancer. Sequencing used immunoSEQ multiplex PCR; TCRdb keeps in-frame clones, though not all of them. The sample contains around 70,000 clones, approximately 82% of which appear only once. Germline V gene lookup returns CDR1 MDHEN and CDR2 SYDVKM. The CDR3 runs 16 residues. V was trimmed by 5 bases and J by 0 bases, leaving 14 bases between them. Specimen: peripheral blood, collected from a patient treated with radiotherapy plus ipilimumab. The sequence was collected from a human donor with non-small cell lung cancer who had a partial response to radiotherapy plus ipilimumab. The chain uses TRBV28 and TRBJ1-3; D ambiguous. The CDR3 is CASSRGGGGSGNTIYF. In DNA, the CDR3 is TGTGCCAGCAGTCGAGGAGGCGGCGGCTCTGGAAACACCATATATTTT.